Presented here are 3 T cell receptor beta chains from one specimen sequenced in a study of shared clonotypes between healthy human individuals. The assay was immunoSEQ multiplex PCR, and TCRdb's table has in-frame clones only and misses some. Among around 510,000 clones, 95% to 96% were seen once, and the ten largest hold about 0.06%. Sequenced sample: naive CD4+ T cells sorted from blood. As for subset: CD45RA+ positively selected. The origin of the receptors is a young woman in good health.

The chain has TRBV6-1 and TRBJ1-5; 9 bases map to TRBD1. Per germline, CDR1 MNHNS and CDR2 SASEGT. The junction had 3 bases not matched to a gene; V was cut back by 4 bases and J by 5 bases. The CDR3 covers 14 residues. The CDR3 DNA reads TGTGCCAGCAGTGTCGGGACAGGGTATCAGCCCCAGCATTTT. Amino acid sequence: CASSVGTGYQPQHF.

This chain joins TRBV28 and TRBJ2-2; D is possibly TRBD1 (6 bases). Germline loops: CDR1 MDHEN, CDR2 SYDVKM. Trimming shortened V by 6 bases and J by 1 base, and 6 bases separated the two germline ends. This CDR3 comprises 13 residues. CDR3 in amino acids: CASRGQNTGELFF. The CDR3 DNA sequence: TGTGCCAGCAGGGGACAGAACACCGGGGAGCTGTTTTTT.

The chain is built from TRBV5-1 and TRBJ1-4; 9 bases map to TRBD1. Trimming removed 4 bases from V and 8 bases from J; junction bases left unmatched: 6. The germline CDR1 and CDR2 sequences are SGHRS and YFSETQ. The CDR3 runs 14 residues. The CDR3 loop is CASSQGQGGEKLFF. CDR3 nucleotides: TGCGCCAGCAGCCAGGGACAGGGTGGCGAAAAACTGTTTTTT.